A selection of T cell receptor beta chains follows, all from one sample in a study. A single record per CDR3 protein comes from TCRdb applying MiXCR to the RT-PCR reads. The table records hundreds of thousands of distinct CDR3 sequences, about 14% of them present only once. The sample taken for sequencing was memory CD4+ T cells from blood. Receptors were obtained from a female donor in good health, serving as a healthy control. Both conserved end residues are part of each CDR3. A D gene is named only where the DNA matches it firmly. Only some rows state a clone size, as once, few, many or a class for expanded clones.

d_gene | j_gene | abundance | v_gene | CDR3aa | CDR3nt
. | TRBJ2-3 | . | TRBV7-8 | CASSSDSAVDTQYF | TGTGCCAGCAGCTCGGATTCAGCAGTAGATACGCAGTATTTT
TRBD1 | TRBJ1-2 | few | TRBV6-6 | CASSTTGGTYGYTF | TGTGCCAGCAGTACTACAGGGGGCACCTATGGCTACACCTTC
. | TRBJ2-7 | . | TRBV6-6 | CASSYSGGAPGDEQYF | TGTGCCAGCAGTTACTCGGGGGGAGCGCCCGGGGACGAGCAGTACTTC
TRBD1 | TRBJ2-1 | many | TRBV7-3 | CASSALQGASYNEQFF | TGTGCCAGCAGCGCTTTACAGGGGGCCTCCTACAATGAGCAGTTCTTC
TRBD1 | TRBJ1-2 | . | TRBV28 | CASSLPGQGRGGYTF | TGTGCCAGCAGTCTACCGGGACAGGGGAGAGGTGGCTACACCTTC
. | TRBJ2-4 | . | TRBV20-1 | CSAREVGANIQYF | TGCAGTGCTAGAGAAGTCGGCGCAAACATTCAGTACTTC
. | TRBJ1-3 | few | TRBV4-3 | CASSQDWESSGNTIYF | TGCGCCAGCAGCCAAGATTGGGAGAGCTCTGGAAACACCATATATTTT
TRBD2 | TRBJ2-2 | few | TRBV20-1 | CSARGVGTSTTGELFF | TGCAGTGCTAGAGGCGTGGGGACTAGCACTACCGGGGAGCTGTTTTTT
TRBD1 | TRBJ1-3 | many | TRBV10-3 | CAIRQTGGPTHSGNTIYF | TGTGCCATCAGGCAGACAGGGGGTCCTACCCACTCTGGAAACACCATATATTTT
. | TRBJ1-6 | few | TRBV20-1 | CSARRDPNSALHF | TGCAGTGCTCGACGGGACCCAAATTCAGCCCTCCACTTT
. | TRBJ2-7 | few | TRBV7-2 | CASSLVGGSYYEQYF | TGTGCCAGCAGCTTAGTAGGTGGGAGTTACTACGAGCAGTACTTC
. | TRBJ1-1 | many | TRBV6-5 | CASSYRQTNTEAFF | TGTGCCAGCAGTTACCGACAAACGAACACTGAAGCTTTCTTT
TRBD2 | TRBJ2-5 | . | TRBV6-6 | CASSETSRIVTQYF | TGTGCCAGCAGCGAGACTAGCCGCATTGTGACCCAGTACTTC
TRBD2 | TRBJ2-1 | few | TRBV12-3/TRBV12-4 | CASRGGKYNEQFF | TGTGCCAGCAGGGGGGGGAAGTACAATGAGCAGTTCTTC
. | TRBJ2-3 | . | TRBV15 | CATSTSRPSTDTQYF | TGTGCCACCAGTACCTCTCGGCCTAGCACAGATACGCAGTATTTT
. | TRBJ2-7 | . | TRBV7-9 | CASSSTRSGAHEQYF | TGTGCCAGCAGCTCCACAAGGTCAGGGGCCCACGAGCAGTACTTC
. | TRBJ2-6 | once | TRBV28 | CASSARRARFSGANVLTF | TGTGCCAGCAGTGCGCGGAGGGCCCGATTCTCTGGGGCCAACGTCCTGACTTTC
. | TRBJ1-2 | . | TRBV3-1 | CASSQEGYPNYGYTF | TGTGCCAGCAGCCAGGAAGGGTACCCGAACTATGGCTACACCTTC
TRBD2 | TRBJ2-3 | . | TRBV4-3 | CASSQERLAGANTQYF | TGCGCCAGCAGCCAAGAAAGGTTAGCGGGAGCCAATACGCAGTATTTT
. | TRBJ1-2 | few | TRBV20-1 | CSARDARDGTVLGYTF | TGCAGTGCTAGAGATGCTAGGGACGGAACCGTTCTGGGCTACACCTTC
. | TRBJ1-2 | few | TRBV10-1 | CASSEFRAGYGYTF | TGCGCCAGCAGTGAGTTCCGCGCGGGCTATGGCTACACCTTC
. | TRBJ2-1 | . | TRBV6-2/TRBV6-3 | CASWGGGHNEQFF | TGTGCCAGCTGGGGAGGGGGGCACAATGAGCAGTTCTTC
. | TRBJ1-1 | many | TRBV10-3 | CAISESQAGAFF | TGTGCCATCAGTGAGTCCCAGGCCGGAGCTTTCTTT
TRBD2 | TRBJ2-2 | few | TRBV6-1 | CASGFRLADLTGELFF | TGTGCCAGCGGTTTCAGACTAGCGGATCTTACCGGGGAGCTGTTTTTT
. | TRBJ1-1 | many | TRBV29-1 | CSPGGTEAFF | TGCAGCCCTGGGGGCACTGAAGCTTTCTTT
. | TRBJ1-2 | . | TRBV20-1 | CSARAGQGLFGYTF | TGCAGTGCTAGAGCGGGACAAGGCCTATTCGGCTACACCTTC
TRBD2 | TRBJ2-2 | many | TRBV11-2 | CASEGSRLAGRGTGELFF | TGTGCCAGCGAAGGGTCCCGACTAGCGGGACGGGGCACCGGGGAGCTGTTTTTT
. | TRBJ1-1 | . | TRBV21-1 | CASSKVPPGPRTTEAFF | TGTGCCAGCAGCAAAGTCCCACCGGGACCGCGAACCACTGAAGCTTTCTTT